This T cell receptor (beta chain) originates from a study of T cell changes during pregnancy in multiple sclerosis. This clone was observed a single time. TCRdb's copy holds only in-frame clones and misses some; the assay was immunoSEQ multiplex PCR. Of 34,000 or so clones detected, more than 75% appear once; the ten largest clones hold 4% to 4.5%. The CDR3 extends over 14 amino acids. CDR1 is SGHDT, CDR2 YYEEEE, per germline. Trimming cost V 2 bases and J 5 bases, with 8 bases left between them. The chain carries TRBV5-6 and TRBJ1-6; tentative D call: TRBD1 (5 bases). The source is a female donor in good health, enrolled as a control in a pregnancy study. This sample comprised peripheral blood, obtained in the second trimester of pregnancy. Here the CDR3 DNA reads TGTGCCAGCAGCTTAGCAGGGAATAATTCACCCCTCCACTTT. Protein product: CASSLAGNNSPLHF. Combining the CDR3 with reference TRBV5-6 and TRBJ1-6 gives the whole variable domain DAGVTQSPTHLIKTRGQQVTLRCSPKSGHDTVSWYQQALGQGPQFIFQYYEEEERQRGNFPDRFSGHQFPNYSSELNVNALLLGDSALYLCASSLAGNNSPLHFGNGTRLTVT.